Each of the 7 T cell receptor beta chains below was sequenced from the same sample in a study of blood T cell repertoires in COVID-19. TCRdb's table, derived via immunoSEQ multiplex PCR, lists solely in-frame clones and lacks some. The sample holds 85,000 to 110,000 clones, around 90% seen once. The source material was peripheral blood. The receptors come from a man in his fifties or sixties in a cohort sampled during active COVID-19.

This clone came up once. The chain is built from TRBV5-1 and TRBJ1-1; D is ambiguous. CDR1 SGHRS and CDR2 YFSETQ come from the germline V gene. The CDR3 loop spans 14 amino acids. The V end lost 4 bases, the J end lost 6 bases, and 16 bases lay between the germline ends. CDR3 nucleotides: TGCGCCAGCAGCCCCGGGGTCGCCGGGTCTGAAGCTTTCTTT. It encodes CASSPGVAGSEAFF.

This clone was seen a handful of times. The J gene is TRBJ1-5, the V gene TRBV7-7; unclear D gene. The CDR3 covers 17 residues. Trimming cost V 1 base and J 0 bases, with 13 bases left between them. The V gene's germline CDR1 is SSHAT and CDR2 FNYEAQ (reference sequence). As DNA, the CDR3 is TGTGCCAGCAGCTTAGTGATAAGAGGGAATAGCAATCAGCCCCAGCATTTT. Protein sequence: CASSLVIRGNSNQPQHF.

This chain links TRBV6-4 with TRBJ2-5, with TRBD2 identical over 9 bases. The germline V gene has CDR1 MRHNA and CDR2 SNTAGT. Trimming removed 4 bases from V and 4 bases from J; junction bases left unmatched: 1. This CDR3 has 13 amino acids. The CDR3 nucleotides are TGTGCCAGCAGTGTACTAGCGGGAGAGACCCAGTACTTC. Its protein product is CASSVLAGETQYF.

V gene TRBV5-8 combines with J gene TRBJ1-1; a weak D match, TRBD1 (6 bases). Trimming shortened V by 5 bases and J by 0 bases, and 11 bases separated the two germline ends. The germline V gene encodes CDR1 SGHTS and CDR2 YDEGEE. CDR3 length: 14 residues. The CDR3 nucleotides read TGTGCCAGCAGAAGGAGGACAGTGAACACTGAAGCTTTCTTT. Its translation: CASRRRTVNTEAFF.

The rearrangement links TRBV7-8 to TRBJ2-3, with D unresolved. Germline V gives CDR1 SGHVS, CDR2 FQNEAQ. V was pared by 5 bases and J by 0 bases, with 12 bases between. This CDR3 is 15 amino acids long. CDR3 DNA: TGTGCCAGCAGCCGAGTTGGGCATAGCACAGATACGCAGTATTTT. It yields the protein CASSRVGHSTDTQYF.

On this clone: One end of the junction fails to match germline, which may point to a read error. The chain joins TRBV7-2 to TRBJ1-6; D remains unclear. Germline V CDR1 and CDR2: SGHTA, FQGNSA. The CDR3 has 15 amino acids. CDR3 coding DNA: TGTGCCAGCAGCTTAGAGGGAGGGTATAGTTCACCCCTCCACTTT. Protein sequence: CASSLEGGYSSPLHF.

This clone appeared a single time. The chain has TRBV5-1 and TRBJ2-1; TRBD2 is a possible D gene (5 bases). The ends were cut back, 5 bases at V and 7 bases at J, with 16 bases in the middle. Germline V gives CDR1 SGHRS, CDR2 YFSETQ. There are 14 residues in the CDR3. CDR3: CASRSPGLNNEQFF. The DNA for the CDR3 is TGCGCCAGCAGATCCCCAGGACTGAATAATGAGCAGTTCTTC.